The rows below give T cell receptor beta chains drawn from one sample of a study of tumor and adjacent non-tumor tissue in lung cancer. TCRdb re-called the multiplex PCR reads with MiXCR, one entry per CDR3 protein. Of fewer than 85,000 distinct CDR3 sequences listed, roughly 80% are singletons. Material for sequencing was lung tumor tissue. The receptor source for this set is a woman aged 45-59 years with non-small cell lung cancer. The CDR3 runs from the conserved cysteine through the conserved F or W. Fields, in order: J gene, D gene, V gene, clone size, CDR3 protein, CDR3 DNA. D genes are given only for firm matches. Not all rows give a size; the values are once, few, many and, for expanded clones, a class.

TRBJ2-2 NA TRBV7-9 NA CAISFSRGGARNTGELFF TGTGCCATCAGCTTTAGTCGCGGGGGCGCGAGGAACACCGGGGAGCTGTTTTTT
TRBJ1-4 NA TRBV20-1 large CSARRDEKLFF TGCAGTGCACGGCGTGATGAAAAACTGTTTTTT
TRBJ2-1 NA TRBV11-1 NA CASSFRQAFDEHLF TGTGCAAGCAGCTTCCGACAGGCTTTCGATGAGCATCTCTTC
TRBJ2-1 NA TRBV5-5 NA CASSLQLRRAVVNEQFF TGTGCCAGCAGCTTACAGCTGCGACGGGCCGTTGTTAATGAGCAGTTCTTC
TRBJ1-3 TRBD1 TRBV6-1 NA CASSKAGTAGNTIYF TGTGCCAGCAGTAAAGCGGGGACAGCTGGAAACACCATATATTTC
TRBJ2-3 NA TRBV4-1 NA CASSQSERPADAQYF TGCGCCAGCAGCCAGTCGGAGCGGCCCGCGGATGCGCAGTATTTT
TRBJ1-1 NA TRBV13 NA CASSWITEAFF TGTGCCAGCAGTTGGATCACTGAAGCTTTCTTT
TRBJ1-3 NA TRBV20-1 NA CSARLRDSRNTIYF TGCAGTGCTAGACTCCGGGACTCAAGAAACACCATATATTTT
TRBJ2-1 TRBD2 TRBV28 NA CASMGGSGRLNEQFF TGTGCCAGCATGGGGGGTAGCGGGAGACTCAATGAGCAGTTCTTC
TRBJ2-7 NA TRBV6-5 once CASTYRAPGGAFTSYEQYF TGTGCCAGCACTTATAGGGCCCCAGGAGGGGCATTCACGTCCTACGAGCAGTATTTC
TRBJ1-5 NA TRBV20-1 NA CSASTHGDQPQHF TGCAGTGCTAGCACGCATGGCGATCAGCCCCAGCATTTT
TRBJ1-1 NA TRBV6-2/TRBV6-3 NA CASRHRVLCEAFF TGTGCCAGCAGACACAGGGTTCTCTGTGAAGCTTTCTTT
TRBJ1-4 NA TRBV28 NA CDSRPPSGGNEKLFF TGTGACAGCAGGCCTCCCTCGGGAGGCAATGAAAAACTGTTTTTT
TRBJ1-5 NA TRBV6-6 once CASSFDTSNQPQHF TGTGCCAGCAGCTTCGACACTAGCAATCAGCCCCAGCATTTT
TRBJ2-1 NA TRBV11-2 once CASSFIAGGDNGQFF TGTGCCAGCAGTTTTATAGCAGGAGGAGACAATGGGCAGTTCTTC
TRBJ2-1 NA TRBV11-2 NA CASTLGGGGSSYNEQFF TGTGCCAGTACCCTAGGGGGCGGGGGAAGCTCCTACAATGAGCAGTTCTTC
TRBJ2-7 TRBD2 TRBV20-1 few CSVRVVAGHKTDSYEQYF TGCAGTGTTAGGGTTGTAGCGGGCCATAAGACTGACTCCTACGAGCAGTACTTC
TRBJ1-5 NA TRBV6-5 NA CVSNQGASNQPQHF TGTGTCAGCAACCAGGGTGCTAGCAATCAACCCCAGCATTTT
TRBJ1-5 NA TRBV4-1 once CASSQDPTGIQPQHF TGCGCCAGTAGCCAAGACCCGACAGGCATTCAGCCCCAGCATTTT
TRBJ2-1 NA TRBV11-2 NA CVTSFIVGGDNEQFF TGTGTCACCAGCTTTATAGTGGGAGGAGATAATGAGCAGTTCTTC
TRBJ2-7 TRBD2 TRBV4-3 NA CANSPRLAGGVRAQHF TGCGCCAACAGCCCCAGACTAGCGGGAGGGGTTAGGGCGCAGCACTTC
TRBJ1-6 NA TRBV20-1 NA CTAYNGNPFFHF TGCACTGCCTACAATGGGAACCCTTTCTTCCACTTT
TRBJ1-2 NA TRBV12-3/TRBV12-4 NA CTSKQGCYGYTF TGTACCAGCAAGCAGGGGTGCTATGGCTACACCTTC
TRBJ1-5 NA TRBV4-1 NA CASRHGSVNQPQHF TGCGCCAGCAGGCATGGATCTGTGAATCAGCCCCAGCATTTT
TRBJ1-3 NA TRBV28 NA CASSRGTSSGNIIYF TGCGCCAGCAGTCGTGGGACCAGCTCTGGAAACATCATATATTTT
TRBJ1-6 NA TRBV20-1 once CSARRIEVVFRAEQGSPLLF TGCAGTGCTCGACGGATTGAGGTTGTGTTTCGGGCGGAGCAGGGATCACCCCTCCTCTTT
TRBJ1-2 NA TRBV7-9 NA CAGGERQGKSLVDDYTF TGTGCCGGCGGAGAGCGGCAGGGAAAAAGCCTCGTGGATGACTACACCTTC
TRBJ2-3 NA TRBV4-3 NA CASSQGPFTNAQYF TGCGCGAGCAGCCAGGGGCCTTTCACAAATGCGCAGTATTTT